These T cell receptor beta chains were read from a single sample in a study of T cell changes during pregnancy in multiple sclerosis. Here immunoSEQ multiplex PCR was the method, and the copy in TCRdb shows in-frame clones only, minus some. This table has about 59,000 clones, approximately 94% appearing once. The sample here was CD8+ T cells from peripheral blood mononuclear cells, taken after pregnancy. The receptors shown here come from a female donor with multiple sclerosis, enrolled in a pregnancy study. Each CDR3 is given with its conserved first and last residue. Fields, in order: CDR3 length, D gene, J gene, clone size, V gene, CDR3 protein, CDR3 DNA. A D gene is named only where the DNA matches it firmly. Only part of the rows carry a size: once, few, many, or a class if the clone is expanded.

15 NA TRBJ2-2 NA TRBV7-8 CASSLLTGFTGELFF TGTGCCAGCAGCTTACTTACAGGGTTTACCGGGGAGCTGTTTTTT
13 TRBD1 TRBJ2-7 NA TRBV27 CASTDRVGGEQYF TGTGCCAGCACCGACAGGGTTGGAGGCGAGCAGTACTTC
15 TRBD2 TRBJ2-7 once TRBV5-4 CASSPRTSGPFEQYF TGTGCCAGCAGCCCACGGACTAGCGGCCCCTTCGAGCAGTACTTC
14 TRBD2 TRBJ2-7 NA TRBV10-3 CAISEREGNYEQYF TGTGCCATCAGTGAAAGGGAGGGGAACTACGAGCAGTACTTC
14 NA TRBJ1-1 NA TRBV6-1 CASSEWPVNTEAFF TGTGCCAGCAGTGAATGGCCAGTGAACACTGAAGCTTTCTTT
16 TRBD2 TRBJ2-1 NA TRBV7-9 CASSTPGGGNYNEQFF TGTGCCAGCAGCACCCCGGGGGGGGGAAACTACAATGAGCAGTTCTTC
15 TRBD2 TRBJ2-1 once TRBV6-5 CASSYSGTSLDEQFF TGTGCCAGCAGTTACTCCGGGACTAGCCTCGATGAGCAGTTCTTC
14 NA TRBJ1-5 NA TRBV28 CASSLIGVNQPQHF TGTGCCAGCAGTTTAATCGGTGTTAATCAGCCCCAGCATTTT
13 TRBD2 TRBJ2-1 once TRBV27 CASSSSGSNEQFF TGTGCCAGCAGCTCTAGCGGGAGTAATGAGCAGTTCTTC
14 TRBD1 TRBJ1-1 NA TRBV6-5 CASSHDGTVAEAFF TGTGCCAGCAGTCACGACGGGACAGTAGCTGAAGCTTTCTTT
15 TRBD1 TRBJ1-1 few TRBV4-1 CASSHRTTGGTEAFF TGCGCCAGCAGCCACCGAACTACAGGGGGCACTGAAGCTTTCTTT
19 TRBD2 TRBJ2-1 NA TRBV29-1 CSVEGTSGRISSSYNEQFF TGCAGCGTTGAAGGGACTAGCGGGAGGATATCAAGCTCCTACAATGAGCAGTTCTTC
15 TRBD2 TRBJ2-1 many TRBV2 CASRDSGRSYNEQFF TGTGCCAGCAGGGATAGCGGGCGCTCCTACAATGAGCAGTTCTTC
17 TRBD1 TRBJ2-7 once TRBV10-1 CASSEDGQGFFAYEQYF TGCGCCAGCAGTGAGGATGGACAGGGCTTCTTCGCCTACGAGCAGTACTTC
15 NA TRBJ1-1 NA TRBV5-1 CASSFTLAANTEAFF TGCGCCAGCAGCTTTACCTTAGCAGCGAACACTGAAGCTTTCTTT
15 TRBD2 TRBJ2-7 NA TRBV6-5 CASSYSAGEGYEQYF TGTGCCAGCAGTTACTCAGCGGGAGAAGGGTACGAGCAGTACTTC
12 NA TRBJ2-7 NA TRBV6-6 CASGGDSYEQYF TGTGCCAGCGGCGGGGACTCCTACGAGCAGTACTTC
15 TRBD1 TRBJ2-7 NA TRBV5-4 CASSSPGTGLYEQYF TGTGCCAGCAGCTCCCCCGGGACAGGGTTATACGAGCAGTACTTC
14 TRBD1 TRBJ1-2 NA TRBV7-9 CASRPSTGREGYTF TGTGCCAGCAGACCGTCGACAGGGCGGGAAGGCTACACCTTC
16 TRBD1 TRBJ2-2 NA TRBV27 CASSLRRAGGTGELFF TGTGCCAGCAGTTTACGTCGGGCAGGGGGCACCGGGGAGCTGTTTTTT
14 NA TRBJ2-3 NA TRBV10-3 CAIGGDFLTDTQYF TGTGCCATCGGTGGGGACTTCCTCACAGATACGCAGTATTTT
15 NA TRBJ2-2 NA TRBV7-6 CASSLSGGNTGELFF TGTGCCAGCAGCTTATCTGGGGGCAACACCGGGGAGCTGTTTTTT
12 NA TRBJ1-5 NA TRBV19 CASQGFNQPQHF TGTGCCAGCCAGGGGTTCAATCAGCCCCAGCATTTT
15 NA TRBJ1-4 NA TRBV28 CASTGGRERNEKLFF TGTGCCAGCACTGGAGGAAGGGAGCGTAATGAAAAACTGTTTTTT
15 NA TRBJ2-1 NA TRBV5-1 CASSLERERYNEQFF TGCGCCAGCAGCTTGGAGAGGGAGCGATACAATGAGCAGTTCTTC
14 NA TRBJ2-2 NA TRBV19 CASSMSLNTGELFF TGTGCCAGTAGTATGAGCCTTAACACCGGGGAGCTGTTTTTT
18 TRBD1 TRBJ2-2 NA TRBV4-1 CASSPDPLQGAITGELFF TGCGCCAGCAGCCCCGATCCCCTACAGGGGGCGATTACCGGGGAGCTGTTTTTT
13 NA TRBJ1-5 NA TRBV19 CASRTGQYQPQHF TGTGCCAGTAGAACAGGACAGTATCAGCCCCAGCATTTT